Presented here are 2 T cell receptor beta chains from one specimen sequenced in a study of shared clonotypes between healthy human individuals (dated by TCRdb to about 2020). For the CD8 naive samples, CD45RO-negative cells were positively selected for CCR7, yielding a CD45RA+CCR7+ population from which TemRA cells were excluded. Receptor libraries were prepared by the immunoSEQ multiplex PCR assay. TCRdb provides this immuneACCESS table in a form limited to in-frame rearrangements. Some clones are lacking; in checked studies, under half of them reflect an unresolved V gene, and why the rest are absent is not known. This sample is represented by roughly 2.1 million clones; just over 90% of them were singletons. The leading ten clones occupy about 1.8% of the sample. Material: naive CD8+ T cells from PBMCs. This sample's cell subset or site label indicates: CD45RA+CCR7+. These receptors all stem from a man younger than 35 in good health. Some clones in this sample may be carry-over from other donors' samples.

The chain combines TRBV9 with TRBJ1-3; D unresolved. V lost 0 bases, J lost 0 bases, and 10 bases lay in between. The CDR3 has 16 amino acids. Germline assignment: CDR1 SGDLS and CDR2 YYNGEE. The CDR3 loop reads CASSVDPGSSGNTIYF. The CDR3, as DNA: TGTGCCAGCAGCGTAGATCCGGGGTCCTCTGGAAACACCATATATTTT.

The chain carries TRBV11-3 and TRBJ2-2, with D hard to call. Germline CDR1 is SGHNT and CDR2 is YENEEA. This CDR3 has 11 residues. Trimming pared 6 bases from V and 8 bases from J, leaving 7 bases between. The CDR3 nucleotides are TGTGCCAGCAGTGGCTCGGGGGAGCTGTTTTTT. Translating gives CASSGSGELFF. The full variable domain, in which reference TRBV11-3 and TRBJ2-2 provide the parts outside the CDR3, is EAGVVQSPRYKIIEKKQPVAFWCNPISGHNTLYWYLQNLGQGPELLIRYENEEAVDDSQLPKDRFSAERLKGVDSTLKIQPAELGDSAVYLCASSGSGELFFGEGSRLTVL.